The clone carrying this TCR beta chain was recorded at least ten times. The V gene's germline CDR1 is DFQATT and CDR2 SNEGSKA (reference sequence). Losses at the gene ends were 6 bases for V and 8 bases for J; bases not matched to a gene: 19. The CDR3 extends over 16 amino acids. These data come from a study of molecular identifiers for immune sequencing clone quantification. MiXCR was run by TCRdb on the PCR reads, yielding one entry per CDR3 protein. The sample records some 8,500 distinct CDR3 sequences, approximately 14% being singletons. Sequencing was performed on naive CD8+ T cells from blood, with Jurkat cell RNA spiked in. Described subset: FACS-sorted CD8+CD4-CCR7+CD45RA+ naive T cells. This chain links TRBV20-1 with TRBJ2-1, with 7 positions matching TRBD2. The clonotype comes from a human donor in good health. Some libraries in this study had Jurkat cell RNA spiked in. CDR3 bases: TGCAGTGCGCCCACCCTGCGGGCGGGAGAGGGGTATGAGCAGTTCTTC. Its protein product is CSAPTLRAGEGYEQFF.